Listed below are T cell receptor beta chains from one sample, sequenced in a study of T-cell reconstitution after alpha-beta-depleted transplantation in children. TCRdb recomputed calls from the PCR reads with MiXCR, one row per CDR3 protein. The sample includes roughly 100,000 distinct CDR3 sequences, 7.5% to 9.5% of them seen just once. The sample was PBMCs from the stem cell graft donor, taken from the stem cell graft. Receptors were obtained from a human donor who donated a stem cell graft to a child with congenital amegakaryocytic thrombocytopenia. The CDR3 runs from the conserved cysteine through the conserved F or W. A D gene is named only where the DNA matches it firmly. Rows give clone size only sometimes, using once, few, many, or a class for an expanded clone.

many TRBD1 TRBJ2-7 TRBV20-1 TGCAGTGCTAGAACAGGGGCCTACGAGCAGTACTTC CSARTGAYEQYF
NA TRBD1 TRBJ1-5 TRBV2 TGTGCCAGCAGTGAGTCCAGGGGGGATAGTCAGCCCCAGCATTTT CASSESRGDSQPQHF
many NA TRBJ2-5 TRBV10-3 TGTGCCAGCGGGTTAGCGGACCAAGAGACCCAGTACTTC CASGLADQETQYF
many NA TRBJ2-3 TRBV29-1 TGCAGCGGCCGGGGTTCTGATGGAGATACGCAGTATTTT CSGRGSDGDTQYF
many NA TRBJ2-3 TRBV2 TGTGCCAGCAGTCGAGGGCCCACAGATACGCAGTATTTT CASSRGPTDTQYF
many TRBD1 TRBJ2-7 TRBV7-2 TGTGCCAGCAGCTTAATAGGGGGCTCGTACGAGCAGTACTTC CASSLIGGSYEQYF
many NA TRBJ2-3 TRBV12-3/TRBV12-4 TGTGCCAGCAGTTTACCGGGGCTGGGGAATACGCAGTATTTT CASSLPGLGNTQYF
many NA TRBJ2-5 TRBV20-1 TGCAGTGTCAGCCCAGGGACTTTTGTAGGGACCCAGTACTTC CSVSPGTFVGTQYF
many NA TRBJ2-7 TRBV20-1 TGCAGCGTAGTCGGGGACACCTCCTACGAGCAGTACTTC CSVVGDTSYEQYF
many NA TRBJ2-5 TRBV6-5 TGTGCCAGCAGTTACGGCGGCAGTCAAGAGACCCAGTACTTC CASSYGGSQETQYF
few NA TRBJ2-3 TRBV7-8 TGTGCCAGCAGCTTAGACGGGCCTAACACAGATACGCAGTATTTT CASSLDGPNTDTQYF
many NA TRBJ1-5 TRBV25-1 TGTGCCAGCAGTGAACGTGCGGGGAATCAGCCCCAGCATTTT CASSERAGNQPQHF
many NA TRBJ2-7 TRBV20-1 TGCAGTGCTAGATCGGCAGGAGTATACTACGAGCAGTACTTC CSARSAGVYYEQYF
NA TRBD2 TRBJ2-1 TRBV5-1 TGCGCCAGCAGCGACCAAGCGGGACCTGACAATGAGCAGTTCTTC CASSDQAGPDNEQFF
many NA TRBJ1-5 TRBV3-1 TGTGCCAGCAGCCAAGGACCGGATCAGCCCCAGCATTTT CASSQGPDQPQHF
many TRBD1 TRBJ1-4 TRBV5-1 TGCGCCAGCAGCGTCGCACCGGGACAGGGGAGAGAAAAACTGTTTTTT CASSVAPGQGREKLFF
NA NA TRBJ2-7 TRBV7-8 TGTGCCAGCAGCTTAGCTGGGAGCCCCTACGAGCAGTACTTC CASSLAGSPYEQYF
many NA TRBJ1-1 TRBV7-6 TGTGCCAGCAGCCCGTTCACCGGCCGTAACACTGAAGCTTTCTTT CASSPFTGRNTEAFF
many TRBD2 TRBJ2-1 TRBV28 TGTGCCAGCACCCTTACTAGCGGGGTGTACAATGAGCAGTTCTTC CASTLTSGVYNEQFF
NA NA TRBJ2-5 TRBV5-1 TGCGCCAGCAGCTCCGGGACGCTTCAAGAGACCCAGTACTTC CASSSGTLQETQYF
NA NA TRBJ2-1 TRBV28 TGTGCCAGCAGAAGGGGTCTCGAAGGGTTCTTC CASRRGLEGFF
many NA TRBJ1-1 TRBV12-3/TRBV12-4 TGTGCCAGCAGTTTACGTGTTACAGAATATTTCTTT CASSLRVTEYFF
many TRBD2 TRBJ2-2 TRBV4-3 TGCGCCAGCAGCCAAGATCGGCTAGCGGGGGTGAACACCGGGGAGCTGTTTTTT CASSQDRLAGVNTGELFF
many NA TRBJ2-2 TRBV7-7 TGTGCCAGCAGCTCCAGTGGGCGGAACACCGGGGAGCTGTTTTTT CASSSSGRNTGELFF